These 9 T cell receptor beta chains came from one sample sequenced in a study of blood T cell repertoires in COVID-19. TCRdb's copy holds only in-frame clones and misses some; the assay was immunoSEQ multiplex PCR. The repertoire consists of some 300,000 clones, with roughly 88% occurring once and the leading ten covering roughly 6.9%. The sample taken for sequencing was peripheral blood. The receptors were sampled from a young woman who had recovered from COVID-19.

This chain uses TRBV3-1 (or the pseudogene TRBV3-2) with TRBJ1-4; the D gene is possibly TRBD1 (6 bases). The CDR3 has 14 residues. Germline-derived CDR1 and CDR2 are LGHDT and YNNKEL (reference sequence). Trimming stripped 7 bases from V and 5 bases from J, with 14 bases between. The CDR3 loop is CASKARGGNEKLFF. CDR3 nucleotides: TGTGCCAGCAAGGCGAGGGGGGGAAATGAAAAACTGTTTTTT.

V gene TRBV29-1 combines with J gene TRBJ2-7; D possibly corresponds to TRBD2 (5 bases). The CDR3 is made up of 12 amino acids. Deletions cut 6 bases from V and 5 bases from J, with 14 bases between. Germline CDR1 is SQVTM and CDR2 is ANQGSEA. CDR3 region: CSVRVTRNEQYF. Here the CDR3 DNA reads TGCAGCGTGAGGGTAACACGAAACGAGCAGTACTTC.

The chain links TRBV7-9 to TRBJ1-1, with 11 bases aligning to TRBD1. The germline gives CDR1 SEHNR, CDR2 FQNEAQ (reference sequence). With V trimmed by 4 bases and J by 4 bases, 2 bases remained unmatched. The CDR3 loop spans 14 amino acids. For the CDR3, the DNA is TGTGCCAGCAGCTCCGGGACAGGGGGCACTGAAGCTTTCTTT. Translation: CASSSGTGGTEAFF.

CDR3 bases: TGTGCCACCAGCATGGAAAGGGGGCCCTATGGCTACACCTTC. Encoded protein: CATSMERGPYGYTF. The rearrangement uses TRBV15 and TRBJ1-2; 7 bases agree with TRBD1. The V gene end was trimmed by 4 bases and the J gene end by 4 bases; junction bases not matched to a gene: 6. The CDR3 length is 14 residues. Germline V CDR1 and CDR2: LNHNV, YYDKDF (reference sequence).

The CDR3 coding sequence is TGTGCCAGCAGAGCAGGGACAGTTCTTTTGAACACTGAAGCTTTCTTT. This translates into CASRAGTVLLNTEAFF. This sequence joins TRBV2 and TRBJ1-1; 7 bases line up with TRBD1. V lost 6 bases and J lost 0; bases outside the gene matches: 10. CDR3 size: 16 residues. Germline lookup yields CDR1 SNHLY and CDR2 FYNNEI.

The chain joins TRBV19 to TRBJ1-4; D is ambiguous. The CDR3 length is 15 residues. The germline CDR1 and CDR2 sequences are LNHDA and SQIVND (reference sequence). V was pared by 6 bases and J by 4 bases, with 15 bases between. CDR3: CASSSPRSINEKLFF. CDR3 nucleotide sequence: TGTGCCAGTAGCTCCCCCCGGAGCATTAATGAAAAACTGTTTTTT.

A few counts support this clone. The chain combines TRBV7-9 with TRBJ1-3, with a weak D call TRBD1 (6 bases). Trimming cost V 0 bases and J 0 bases, with 9 bases left between them. Germline V gene lookup returns CDR1 SEHNR and CDR2 FQNEAQ (reference sequence). CDR3 length: 16 residues. CDR3 amino acids: CASSLAGHYSGNTIYF. CDR3 DNA: TGTGCCAGCAGCTTAGCGGGACACTACTCTGGAAACACCATATATTTT.

This sequence joins TRBV4-1 and TRBJ2-2; TRBD1 is a possible D gene (6 bases). CDR1 MGHRA and CDR2 YSYEKL come from the germline V gene. Trimming left V 3 bases short and J 3 bases short, with 11 bases between. The CDR3 is 15 amino acids. CDR3 protein: CASSHPGHYTGELFF. Here the CDR3 DNA reads TGCGCCAGCAGCCACCCGGGACACTACACCGGGGAGCTGTTTTTT.

This clone is a singleton in its sample. The chain combines TRBV28 with TRBJ1-5; 9 bases are shared with TRBD1. The CDR3 extends over 17 amino acids. V shed 4 bases and J 4 bases; nucleotides not matched to a gene: 11. Germline values: CDR1 MDHEN, CDR2 SYDVKM. This CDR3 reads CASSWTGVFRGNQPQHF. The CDR3 DNA sequence: TGTGCCAGCAGTTGGACAGGGGTTTTTCGCGGGAATCAGCCCCAGCATTTT. Complete variable domain (other parts from reference TRBV28 and TRBJ1-5): DVKVTQSSRYLVKRTGEKVFLECVQDMDHENMFWYRQDPGLGLRLIYFSYDVKMKEKGDIPEGYSVSREKKERFSLILESASTNQTSMYLCASSWTGVFRGNQPQHFGDGTRLSIL.